This is a list of T cell receptor beta chains from one sample in a study of shared clonotypes between healthy human individuals. Sequencing used immunoSEQ multiplex PCR; TCRdb keeps in-frame clones, though not all of them. The data show 560,000 or so clones, about 95% seen once. Sequences were obtained from naive CD8+ T cells sorted from blood. The receptors shown here come from a woman aged 30 to 39 in good health. Each CDR3 is given with its conserved first and last residue. D genes are given only for firm matches.

cdr3_length,d_call,v_call,j_call,cdr3_aa
16,TRBD1,TRBV7-9,TRBJ1-1,CASSQGVSVMNTEAFF
13,.,TRBV6-5,TRBJ1-1,CASSDHLNTEAFF
14,.,TRBV6-6,.,CASSYGLGSYEQYF
16,TRBD2,TRBV4-2,TRBJ2-1,CASSLPPSGSQDEQFF
16,TRBD2,TRBV7-6,TRBJ2-7,CASSLEASGRGHEQYF
11,.,TRBV11-2,TRBJ1-1,CASSLNTEAFF
16,.,TRBV28,TRBJ2-7,CASSETGAGERHEQYF
14,.,TRBV7-8,TRBJ1-1,CASSLQGGNTEAFF
15,TRBD2,TRBV19,TRBJ2-7,CASSETSGRRREQYF
15,TRBD2,TRBV6-6,TRBJ2-7,CASRTLSGSNYEQYF
14,.,TRBV6-5,TRBJ2-3,CASSYSARTDTQYF
16,TRBD2,TRBV11-2,TRBJ2-7,CASSLGPGLAGYEQYF
16,TRBD1,TRBV4-1,TRBJ1-5,CASSQVFTGGNQPQHF
15,TRBD2,TRBV5-5,TRBJ2-3,CASKSGIYIWDTQYF